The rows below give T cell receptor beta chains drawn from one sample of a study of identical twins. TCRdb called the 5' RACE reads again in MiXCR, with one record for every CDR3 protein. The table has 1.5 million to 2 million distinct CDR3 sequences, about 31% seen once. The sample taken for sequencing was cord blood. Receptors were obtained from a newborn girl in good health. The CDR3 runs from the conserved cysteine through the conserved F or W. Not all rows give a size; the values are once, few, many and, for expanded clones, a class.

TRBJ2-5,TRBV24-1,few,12,CATSDLAGTQYF
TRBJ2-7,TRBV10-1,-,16,CASMGRGDLRSYEQYF
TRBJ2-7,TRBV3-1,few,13,CASALAQNYEQYF
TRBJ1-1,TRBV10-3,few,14,CAISESEWFGEAFF
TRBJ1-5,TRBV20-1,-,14,CSASGRVGNQPQHF
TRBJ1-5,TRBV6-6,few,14,CASSPGTAHQPQHF
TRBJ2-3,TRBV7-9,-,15,CASSFKGSMTDTQYF
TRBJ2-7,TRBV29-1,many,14,CSVRTGLAGYEQYF
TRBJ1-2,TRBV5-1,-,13,CASGSTGGDGYTF
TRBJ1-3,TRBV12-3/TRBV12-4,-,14,CASSPRWSGNTIYF
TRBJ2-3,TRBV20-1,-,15,CSARVADLPTDTQYF
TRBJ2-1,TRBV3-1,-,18,CASSQPLAGGRAYNEQFF
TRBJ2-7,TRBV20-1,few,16,CSARDRQGGASYEQYF
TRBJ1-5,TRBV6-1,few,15,CASRGTGYSNQPQHF
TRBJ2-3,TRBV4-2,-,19,CASSQEGTSGGVSTDTQYF
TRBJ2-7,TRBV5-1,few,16,CASSLEPQATPYEQYF
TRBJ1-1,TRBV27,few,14,CASSHSGERTEAFF
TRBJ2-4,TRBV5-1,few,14,CASSLSGAENIQYF
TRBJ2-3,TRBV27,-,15,CASSLGGGYTDTQYF
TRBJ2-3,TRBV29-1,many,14,CSVLRGRSTDTQYF
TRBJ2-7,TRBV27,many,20,CASSTQIRSNIGQGTYEQYF
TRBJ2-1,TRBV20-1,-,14,CSASRRAGYNEQFF
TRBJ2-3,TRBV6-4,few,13,CASSTGHTDTQYF
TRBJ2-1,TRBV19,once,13,CASSTSGGNGQFF
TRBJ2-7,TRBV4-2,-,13,CASSPTTLSEQYF
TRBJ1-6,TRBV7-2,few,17,CASSLGPKLAYNSPLHF
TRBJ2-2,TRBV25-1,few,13,CASSEWQTGELFF
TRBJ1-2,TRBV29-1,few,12,CSVEQGDYGYTF
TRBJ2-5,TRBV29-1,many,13,CSVTVGGRETQYF
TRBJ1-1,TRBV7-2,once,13,CAGSRTGGTEAFF
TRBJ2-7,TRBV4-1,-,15,CASSWTGQGTYEQYF
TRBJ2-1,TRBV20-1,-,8,CSASDGFF
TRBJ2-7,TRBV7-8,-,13,CASSRVGADEQYF
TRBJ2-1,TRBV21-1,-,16,CASSTQGLAVPNEQFF
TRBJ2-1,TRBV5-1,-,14,CASSLNPVRDEQFF
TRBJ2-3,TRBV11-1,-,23,CASIQFGTGYEQYFGPGTDTQYF
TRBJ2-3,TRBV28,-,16,CASSSRASYTTDTQYF